The clone carrying this TCR beta chain has ten or more counts. Antigen specificity is unknown. RNA transcripts were the template for amplifying TCR beta CDR3 regions. Researchers ran a first-round RT-PCR on the TCR CDR3 using the HTBI primer set. TCRdb re-called the multiplex PCR reads with MiXCR, one entry per CDR3 protein. The sample includes some 340,000 distinct CDR3 sequences, roughly an eighth seen only once; the top ten take almost 35%. The data derive from a study of T cells in Graves' hyperthyroidism and ophthalmopathy. CDR1 SGHAT and CDR2 FQNNGV come from the germline V gene. V lost 4 bases and J 4 bases, leaving 9 bases between the germline ends. CDR3 length: 13 amino acids. General study findings and limits: Blood also carried most thyroid clonotypes expanded above 0.001.

The V call is TRBV11-2, the J call TRBJ2-3; D is unclear. The sequence was obtained from a woman in her 40s with Graves' ophthalmopathy. The material sequenced was blood. CDR3 bases: TGTGCCAGCAGCTGGACGAACCCAGATACGCAGTATTTT. It yields the protein CASSWTNPDTQYF.